The 24 T cell receptor beta chains reported below all come from one sample, sequenced in a study of control samples from healthy donors and cancer patients. The assay was immunoSEQ multiplex PCR, and TCRdb's table has in-frame clones only and misses some. The sample contains about 190,000 clones, about 90% of which appear only once. Sequencing was performed on blood. Receptors originate from a man under 40 in good health.

V gene TRBV2 combines with J gene TRBJ2-7; TRBD1 might be the D (6 bases). This CDR3 has 17 amino acids. Germline CDR1 SNHLY, CDR2 FYNNEI. Trimming took off 0 bases at V and 2 bases at J, with 17 bases between the two ends. DNA for the CDR3: TGTGCCAGCAGTGAAGCGGGGGAACAGGGTATACCCTACGAGCAGTACTTC. This gives the protein CASSEAGEQGIPYEQYF.

CDR3 DNA sequence: TGTGCCAGCAGCCCGGACATTTTCTCCTACAATGAGCAGTTCTTC. It translates to CASSPDIFSYNEQFF. V gene TRBV9 combines with J gene TRBJ2-1; a weak D match, TRBD1 (5 bases). The CDR3 is made up of 15 amino acids. Per the germline V gene, CDR1 is SGDLS and CDR2 is YYNGEE. Trimming pared 4 bases from V and 0 bases from J, leaving 11 bases between.

The chain couples TRBV15 to TRBJ1-4; D call uncertain. Germline V gene data show CDR1 as LNHNV and CDR2 as YYDKDF (reference sequence). This CDR3 region has 17 residues. The V end was cut by 0 bases, the J end by 0 bases, with 11 bases between. CDR3 nucleotide sequence: TGTGCCACCAGCAGAGATAAGGGATTTGCAACTAATGAAAAACTGTTTTTT. This gives the protein CATSRDKGFATNEKLFF.

V is TRBV19 and J is TRBJ2-3; possibly TRBD2 for D (6 bases). Germline V gene sequence: CDR1 LNHDA, CDR2 SQIVND (reference sequence). V was pared by 4 bases and J by 3 bases, with 14 bases between. The CDR3 contains 15 residues. Here the CDR3 reads CASSNPGGETDTQYF. The CDR3, as DNA: TGTGCCAGTAGTAACCCAGGAGGGGAAACAGATACGCAGTATTTT.

The table lists this clone with a few counts. The V call is TRBV6-4, the J call TRBJ1-5; D might be TRBD1 (5 bases). V was trimmed by 0 bases and J by 0 bases, leaving 9 bases between them. This CDR3 contains 16 residues. CDR1 and CDR2 (germline): MRHNA, SNTAGT. In DNA form, the CDR3 reads TGTGCCAGCAGTGACTCGGGGGGAATTAGCAATCAGCCCCAGCATTTT. This codes for CASSDSGGISNQPQHF.

This chain connects TRBV2 to TRBJ1-2; TRBD1 agrees at 7 bases. The CDR3 consists of 13 residues. The J segment lost 2 bases and the V segment lost 3 bases, leaving 0 bases of the junction unmatched. Per the germline V gene, CDR1 is SNHLY and CDR2 is FYNNEI. In DNA, the CDR3 is TGTGCCAGCAGTGAGACAGGGAACTATGGCTACACCTTC. Protein sequence: CASSETGNYGYTF.

The chain employs TRBV19 and TRBJ2-1; 7 bases fit TRBD1. Looked up from germline, CDR1 is LNHDA and CDR2 is SQIVND (reference sequence). CDR3 length equals 16 residues. V shed 6 bases and J 9 bases; nucleotides not matched to a gene: 17. The CDR3 spells CASSHRGEVGGFEQFF. The CDR3 DNA reads as TGTGCCAGTAGCCACAGGGGAGAGGTCGGCGGGTTTGAGCAGTTCTTC.

V and J are TRBV27 and TRBJ1-2; a weak D match, TRBD1 (6 bases). The V gene lost 6 bases and the J gene lost 8 bases, with 22 bases spanning the gap. This CDR3 has 15 residues. Germline loops: CDR1 MNHEY, CDR2 SMNVEV (reference sequence). The CDR3 DNA reads TGTGCCAGCAGGCTAAATCAGGTTGGGAGGGGGGGCTACACCTTC. It codes for CASRLNQVGRGGYTF.

The chain carries TRBV11-2 and TRBJ2-3, with 8 bases matching TRBD1. Trimming took 1 base from V and 6 from J; bases not matched to a gene: 3. The germline gives CDR1 SGHAT, CDR2 FQNNGV. The CDR3 covers 14 residues. CDR3 bases: TGTGCCAGCAGCTTAGGGACAGGGAGTGATACGCAGTATTTT. It encodes CASSLGTGSDTQYF.

This clone occurred a few times. The chain recombines TRBV10-2 with TRBJ1-2; possible D gene TRBD1, 5 bases. V was clipped by 3 bases and J by 7 bases, with 6 bases between them. From germline, CDR1 is WSHSY and CDR2 SAAADI. CDR3 length equals 11 residues. DNA for the CDR3: TGCGCCAGCAGTGATGGGGGTGGCTACACCTTC. Its protein product is CASSDGGGYTF.

The chain joins TRBV18 to TRBJ2-7; D gene uncertain. V shed 4 bases and J shed 5 bases, with 18 bases lying between them. CDR1 is KGHSH and CDR2 is LQKENI in the germline V gene. This CDR3 is 15 amino acids long. For the CDR3, the DNA is TGTGCCAGCTCACGGTTTCAAAGGGCGGTCGACGAGCAGTACTTC. It translates to CASSRFQRAVDEQYF.

This rearrangement joins TRBV25-1 to TRBJ1-5; no clear D gene. Germline CDR1 reads MGHDK; CDR2 reads SYGVNS. The CDR3 is made up of 13 amino acids. The V gene lost 7 bases and the J gene lost 3 bases, with 10 bases spanning the gap. For the CDR3, the DNA is TGTGCCAGCAACGACGATTCCAATCAGCCCCAGCATTTT. This gives the protein CASNDDSNQPQHF.

The CDR3: CASSYPRGRTYEQYF. CDR3 DNA sequence: TGTGCCAGCAGTTACCCTCGGGGGAGAACCTACGAGCAGTACTTC. The chain links TRBV6-2 or TRBV6-3 to TRBJ2-7, with TRBD2 as a possible D gene (6 bases). This CDR3 is 15 amino acids long. Looked up from germline, CDR1 is MNHEY and CDR2 is SVGEGT. Trimming removed 2 bases at V and 2 bases at J, with 13 bases between.

J is TRBJ2-7 and V is TRBV6-5, with 9 bases matching TRBD1. Germline lookup yields CDR1 MNHEY and CDR2 SVGAGI. J was trimmed by 1 base and V by 0 bases; bases with no gene match: 4. The CDR3 consists of 16 residues. The chain's CDR3 is CASSYSTGGNSYEQYF. CDR3 DNA: TGTGCCAGCAGTTACTCGACAGGGGGGAATTCCTACGAGCAGTACTTC.

The V call is TRBV7-8, the J call TRBJ1-5, with TRBD1 matching 8 bases. CDR3 length: 20 residues. Germline CDR1 SGHVS, CDR2 FQNEAQ. V gave up 2 bases and J gave up 0 bases; unmatched junction bases: 15. In nucleotides, the CDR3 is TGTGCCAGCAGCTTAACCCCCGCGGGACAGGAGTTCTATAGCAATCAGCCCCAGCATTTT. Protein: CASSLTPAGQEFYSNQPQHF.

This chain uses TRBV12-3 or TRBV12-4 with TRBJ1-1, with 9 bases fitting TRBD1. The CDR3 runs 13 residues. Losses at the gene ends were 6 bases for V and 7 bases for J; bases not matched to a gene: 6. CDR3 sequence reads: CASRETGGLEAFF. The CDR3 DNA reads as TGTGCCAGCAGGGAGACAGGGGGTCTTGAAGCTTTCTTT.

This rearrangement joins TRBV6-2 or TRBV6-3 to TRBJ2-3; 7 bases fit TRBD2. Losses at the gene ends were 1 base for V and 1 base for J; bases not matched to a gene: 11. The length of the CDR3 is 18 residues. In germline, CDR1 is MNHEY, CDR2 SVGEGT. DNA of the CDR3: TGTGCCAGCAGTTACTTTCTGGGCGGGGGTGAACGCACAGATACGCAGTATTTT. Translated: CASSYFLGGGERTDTQYF.

The table lists this clone with a count of one. CDR3 sequence: CSASPSLGASTDTQYF. The CDR3 coding sequence is TGCAGTGCTAGTCCGTCTTTGGGGGCTAGCACAGATACGCAGTATTTT. This chain joins TRBV20-1 and TRBJ2-3; D is possibly TRBD1 (6 bases). The CDR3 is 16 amino acids. Looked up from germline, CDR1 is DFQATT and CDR2 is SNEGSKA (reference sequence). The V end lost 3 bases, the J end lost 0 bases, and 16 bases lay between the germline ends.

The rearrangement uses TRBV2 and TRBJ1-6; D is undetermined. Between the trimmed V and J ends, which lost 6 bases and 1 base, there was a span of 13 bases. Per germline, CDR1 SNHLY and CDR2 FYNNEI. The CDR3 contains 16 residues. This chain's CDR3 is CASRSLRQSYNSPLHF. The CDR3 region has the DNA TGTGCCAGCAGGAGCCTTCGTCAGTCCTATAATTCACCCCTCCACTTT.

The chain recombines TRBV4-1 with TRBJ2-7; 9 nucleotides agree with TRBD1. After removal of 4 bases from V and 0 bases from J, the junction contained 4 bases not matched to a gene. Germline V gene data show CDR1 as MGHRA and CDR2 as YSYEKL. The CDR3 extends over 15 amino acids. CDR3 amino acids: CASSPGQGPSYEQYF. In DNA form, the CDR3 reads TGCGCCAGCAGCCCAGGACAGGGGCCCTCCTACGAGCAGTACTTC.

J is TRBJ1-2 and V is TRBV5-6, with TRBD1 as a possible D gene (6 bases). Germline lookup yields CDR1 SGHDT and CDR2 YYEEEE. This CDR3 has 18 amino acids. V was clipped by 0 bases and J by 5 bases, with 23 bases between them. CDR3 sequence: CASSLGIRADSGFYGYTF. The CDR3 nucleotides read TGTGCCAGCAGCTTGGGAATTCGGGCGGACAGTGGGTTTTATGGCTACACCTTC.

Turning to this clone: At one end, the junction sequence differs from germline, possibly due to a read error. This chain joins TRBV6-5 and TRBJ2-7, with 8 positions matching TRBD2. The CDR3 consists of 14 residues. CDR1 and CDR2 (germline): MNHEY, SVGAGI. CDR3 protein: CASSREGGPYQQYF. The DNA for the CDR3 is TGTGCCAGCAGTCGGGAGGGGGGGCCCTACCAGCAGTACTTC.

V gene TRBV19 combines with J gene TRBJ1-5, with D hard to call. The germline V gene encodes CDR1 LNHDA and CDR2 SQIVND (reference sequence). The CDR3 extends over 13 amino acids. Trimming shortened V by 7 bases and J by 4 bases, and 11 bases separated the two germline ends. The CDR3 sequence: CASNQQLNQPQHF. The CDR3 DNA sequence: TGTGCCAGTAACCAACAGTTAAATCAGCCCCAGCATTTT.

The chain joins TRBV11-2 to TRBJ2-2; D unclear. The V and J ends lost 7 bases and 2 bases respectively, with 14 bases between them. CDR3 length: 15 residues. Germline CDR1 and CDR2: SGHAT and FQNNGV. The CDR3 DNA is TGTGCCAGCACGCATCCAACTCTAAACACCGGGGAGCTGTTTTTT. Translating gives CASTHPTLNTGELFF.